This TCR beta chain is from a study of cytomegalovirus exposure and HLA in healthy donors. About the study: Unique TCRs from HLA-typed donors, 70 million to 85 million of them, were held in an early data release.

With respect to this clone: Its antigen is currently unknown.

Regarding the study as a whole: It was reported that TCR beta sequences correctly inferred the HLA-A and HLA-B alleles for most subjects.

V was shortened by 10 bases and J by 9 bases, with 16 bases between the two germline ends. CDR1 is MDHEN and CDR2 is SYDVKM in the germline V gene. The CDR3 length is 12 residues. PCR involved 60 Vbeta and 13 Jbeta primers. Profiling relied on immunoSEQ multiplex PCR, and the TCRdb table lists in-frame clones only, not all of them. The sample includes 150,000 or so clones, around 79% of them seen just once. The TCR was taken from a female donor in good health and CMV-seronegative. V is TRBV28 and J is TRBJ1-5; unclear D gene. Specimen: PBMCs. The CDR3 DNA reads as TGTGCCATCGGTCTTCGTAATGGGCCCCAGCATTTT. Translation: CAIGLRNGPQHF.